This TCR beta chain was captured in a study of OX40 agonist ivuxolimab in advanced cancers. Profiled with immunoSEQ multiplex PCR; TCRdb holds only in-frame clones, not every one. The sample lists around 100,000 clones; around nine tenths were seen once. This sequence originates from an adult with an advanced solid tumor such as melanoma, head and neck, liver or kidney cancer. The source was CD4+ or CD8+ T cells sorted from blood, collected in a trial of the OX40 agonist ivuxolimab.

CDR3 sequence reads: CASSLRTGGYGNTIYF. CDR3 sequence (DNA): TGTGCCAGCAGCCTCAGGACAGGGGGCTATGGAAACACCATATATTTT. The rearrangement joins TRBV9 to TRBJ1-3; 11 nucleotides align to TRBD1. There are 16 residues in the CDR3. Germline CDR1 and CDR2: SGDLS and YYNGEE. The trim removed 4 bases at V and 3 bases at J, leaving 6 bases unmatched.